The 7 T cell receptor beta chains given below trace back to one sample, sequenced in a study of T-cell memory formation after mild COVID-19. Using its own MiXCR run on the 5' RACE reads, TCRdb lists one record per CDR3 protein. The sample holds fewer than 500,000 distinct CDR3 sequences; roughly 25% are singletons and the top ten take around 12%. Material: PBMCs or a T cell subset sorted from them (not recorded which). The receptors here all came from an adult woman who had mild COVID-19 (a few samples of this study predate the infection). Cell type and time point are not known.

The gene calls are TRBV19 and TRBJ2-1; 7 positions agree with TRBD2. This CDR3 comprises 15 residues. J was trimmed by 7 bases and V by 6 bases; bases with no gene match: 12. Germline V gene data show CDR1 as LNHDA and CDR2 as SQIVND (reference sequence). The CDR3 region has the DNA TGTGCCAGTAGACCAAGGGAGACTAGCCGTAATGAGCAGTTCTTC. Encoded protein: CASRPRETSRNEQFF. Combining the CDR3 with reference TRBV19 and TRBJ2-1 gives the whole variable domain DGGITQSPKYLFRKEGQNVTLSCEQNLNHDAMYWYRQDPGQGLRLIYYSQIVNDFQKGDIAEGYSVSREKKESFPLTVTSAQKNPTAFYLCASRPRETSRNEQFFGPGTRLTVL.

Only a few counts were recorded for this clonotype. The CDR3 sequence: CASSLVMAAYNEQFF. CDR3 nucleotides: TGCGCCAGCAGCTTGGTTATGGCTGCCTACAATGAGCAGTTCTTC. V and J are TRBV5-1 and TRBJ2-1; D not resolved. Between the trimmed V and J ends, which lost 0 bases and 2 bases, there was a span of 9 bases. CDR1 is SGHRS and CDR2 is YFSETQ in the germline V gene. The CDR3 loop spans 15 amino acids.

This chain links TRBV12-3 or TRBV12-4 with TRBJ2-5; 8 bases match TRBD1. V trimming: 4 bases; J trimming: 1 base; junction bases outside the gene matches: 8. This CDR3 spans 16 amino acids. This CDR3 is CASSWGQADFQETQYF. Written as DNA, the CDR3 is TGTGCCAGCAGTTGGGGACAGGCCGATTTCCAAGAGACCCAGTACTTC.

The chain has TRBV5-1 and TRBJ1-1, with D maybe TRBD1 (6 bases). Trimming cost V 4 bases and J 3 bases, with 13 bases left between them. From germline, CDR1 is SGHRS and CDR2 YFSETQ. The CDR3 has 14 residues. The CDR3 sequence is CASSPLDSYTEAFF. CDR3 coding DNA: TGCGCCAGCAGCCCCTTGGACAGTTACACTGAAGCTTTCTTT.

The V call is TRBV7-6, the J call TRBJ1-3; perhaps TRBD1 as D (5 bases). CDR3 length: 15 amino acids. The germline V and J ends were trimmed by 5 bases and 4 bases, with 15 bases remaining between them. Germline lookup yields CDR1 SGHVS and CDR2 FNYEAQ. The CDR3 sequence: CASSVPGPGGNTIYF. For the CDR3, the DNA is TGTGCCAGCAGCGTTCCGGGGCCCGGGGGAAACACCATATATTTT.

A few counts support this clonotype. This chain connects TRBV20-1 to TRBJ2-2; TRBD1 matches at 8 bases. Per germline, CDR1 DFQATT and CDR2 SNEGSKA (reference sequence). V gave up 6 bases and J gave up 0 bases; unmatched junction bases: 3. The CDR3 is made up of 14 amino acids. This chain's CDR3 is CSAPDRANTGELFF. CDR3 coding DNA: TGCAGTGCCCCGGACAGGGCGAACACCGGGGAGCTGTTTTTT.

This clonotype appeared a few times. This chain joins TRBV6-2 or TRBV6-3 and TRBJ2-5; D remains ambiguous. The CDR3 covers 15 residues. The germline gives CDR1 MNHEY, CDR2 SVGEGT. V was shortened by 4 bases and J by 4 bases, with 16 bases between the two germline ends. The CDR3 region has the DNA TGTGCCAGCAGTTCACCTCGCCTTTATATAGAGACCCAGTACTTC. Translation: CASSSPRLYIETQYF.